This paragraph covers one T cell receptor beta chain sequence. The antigen remains unidentified. Using constant-segment primers, 5'RACE produced TCR alpha and TCR beta cDNA libraries carrying sample barcodes and UMIs. A single record per CDR3 protein comes from TCRdb applying MiXCR to the 5' RACE reads. Of 25,000 to 35,000 distinct CDR3 sequences listed, 6.5% to 9% are singletons. The length of the CDR3 is 11 residues. Per the germline V gene, CDR1 is SGHTA and CDR2 is FQGTGA. V was clipped by 3 bases and J by 5 bases, with 4 bases between them. These data are taken from a study of T-cell memory formation after mild COVID-19. Overall study context: TCR clusters mostly belonged to single donors.

Study-level findings and limits: Researchers report contracting CD4+ clones mostly in CM and EM, with CD8+ clones in EMRA. Some responding clones appeared in pre-infection memory, suggesting cross-reactive memory joined.

This clonotype originated in an adult woman who had mild COVID-19 (a few samples of this study predate the infection). Cell type and time point are not known. The sequenced sample consisted of PBMCs or a T cell subset sorted from them (not recorded which). This chain connects TRBV7-3 to TRBJ2-5, with D unresolved. CDR3 protein: CASSFPETQYF. CDR3 sequence (DNA): TGTGCCAGCAGCTTTCCGGAGACCCAGTACTTC.